Shown below are 9 T cell receptor beta chains from a single sample sequenced in a study of T cells in localized non-small cell lung cancer. Profiling relied on immunoSEQ multiplex PCR, and the TCRdb table lists in-frame clones only, not all of them. In the table there are about 28,000 clones, 84% of which are singletons. The source material was peripheral blood mononuclear cells, sampled before any cancer treatment. These receptors all stem from a man between 35 and 75 years old with stage III lung adenocarcinoma.

The chain combines TRBV6-5 with TRBJ2-2, with D uncertain. Deletions cut 6 bases from V and 6 bases from J, with 11 bases between. Germline CDR1 reads MNHEY; CDR2 reads SVGAGI. The CDR3 spans 13 residues. In DNA form, the CDR3 reads TGTGCCAGCAGGCGTAGGCAATCCGGGGAGCTGTTTTTT. Translated, it gives CASRRRQSGELFF.

The chain couples TRBV5-1 to TRBJ2-7, with D possibly being TRBD2 (6 bases). CDR3 length: 14 amino acids. Germline V gene sequence: CDR1 SGHRS, CDR2 YFSETQ. The CDR3 protein is CATRAGPSSYEQYF. The CDR3 bases are TGCGCTACGAGGGCGGGGCCGAGCTCCTACGAGCAGTACTTC.

The gene calls are TRBV5-1 and TRBJ2-6; D not certain. V dropped 7 bases and J dropped 2 bases, with 10 bases sitting between them. This CDR3 is built from 14 residues. CDR1 is SGHRS and CDR2 is YFSETQ in the germline V gene. As DNA, the CDR3 is TGCGCCAGCCAACAACTCCCTGGGGCCAACGTCCTGACTTTC. This translates into CASQQLPGANVLTF.

The V call is TRBV28, the J call TRBJ1-3, with D unresolved. Germline V gives CDR1 MDHEN, CDR2 SYDVKM. Trimming removed 7 bases from V and 0 bases from J, with 13 bases in between. The CDR3 runs 15 residues. In DNA form, the CDR3 reads TGTGCCAGCAACCGGCCCAGTTTCTCTGGAAACACCATATATTTT. This translates into CASNRPSFSGNTIYF.

The V gene is TRBV5-6, the J gene TRBJ2-5; no firm D call. The CDR3 extends over 11 amino acids. The germline V gene encodes CDR1 SGHDT and CDR2 YYEEEE. V was shortened by 0 bases and J by 4 bases, with 1 base between the two germline ends. The CDR3, as DNA: TGTGCCAGCAGCTTGGCAGAGACCCAGTACTTC. This translates into CASSLAETQYF.

The chain employs TRBV5-4 and TRBJ2-2; no definite D call. CDR1 is SGHNT and CDR2 is YYREEE in the germline V gene (reference sequence). V was trimmed by 0 bases and J by 5 bases, leaving 5 bases between them. The CDR3 contains 13 residues. The CDR3 is CASSLVGTGELFF. The CDR3 nucleotides are TGTGCCAGCAGCTTGGTGGGAACCGGGGAGCTGTTTTTT. The whole variable domain, filled in from reference TRBV5-4 and TRBJ2-2, reads ETGVTQSPTHLIKTRGQQVTLRCSSQSGHNTVSWYQQALGQGPQFIFQYYREEENGRGNFPPRFSGLQFPNYSSELNVNALELDDSALYLCASSLVGTGELFFGEGSRLTVL.

V and J are TRBV10-3 and TRBJ2-2; TRBD1 matches at 9 bases. In germline, CDR1 is ENHRY, CDR2 SYGVKD. The junction had 12 bases not matched to a gene; V was cut back by 10 bases and J by 6 bases. The CDR3 has 15 amino acids. Here the CDR3 DNA reads TGTGCCAGTGAGAAGGCACAGGGGGCACCCGGGGAGCTGTTTTTT. Amino acids: CASEKAQGAPGELFF.

The chain has TRBV28 and TRBJ2-1, with 7 nucleotides matching TRBD2. V dropped 4 bases and J dropped 11; count of bases not matched to a gene: 14. This CDR3 spans 15 amino acids. Germline CDR1 reads MDHEN; CDR2 reads SYDVKM. DNA of the CDR3: TGTGCCAGCAGTTCCGGGCTCGGGACTACCGCCAAGCAGTTCTTC. Its translation: CASSSGLGTTAKQFF.

This clone is labeled medium-sized. The V call is TRBV5-5, the J call TRBJ2-7; possibly TRBD1 for D (5 bases). The CDR3 sequence is 14 residues long. Deletions cut 4 bases from V and 4 bases from J, with 15 bases between. Germline-derived CDR1 and CDR2 are SGHKS and YYEKEE (reference sequence). This chain's CDR3 is CASSPGWQGYEQYF. The CDR3 DNA sequence: TGTGCCAGCAGCCCAGGGTGGCAGGGATACGAGCAGTACTTC. Based on the CDR3 plus reference TRBV5-5 and TRBJ2-7, the full variable domain is DAGVTQSPTHLIKTRGQQVTLRCSPISGHKSVSWYQQVLGQGPQFIFQYYEKEERGRGNFPDRFSARQFPNYSSELNVNALLLGDSALYLCASSPGWQGYEQYFGPGTRLTVT.